Listed below are T cell receptor beta chains from one sample, sequenced in a study of PD-L1 blockade in urothelial cancer. Profiling relied on immunoSEQ multiplex PCR, and the TCRdb table lists in-frame clones only, not all of them. The sample has tens of thousands of clones, around 84% seen once. Sequencing was performed on PBMCs, taken around atezolizumab (anti-PD-L1) treatment. These receptors all come from a woman between 65 and 79 years old with urothelial cancer. The CDR3 runs from the conserved cysteine through the conserved F or W. The D gene is left open where the match is weak. Clone size is stated in some rows and not others, as once, few, many or a class when expanded.

j_call: TRBJ1-3
d_call: .
clone_size: .
v_call: TRBV15
cdr3_aa: CATSRTGHLSGNTIYF
cdr3_nt: TGTGCCACCAGCAGGACGGGACACTTATCTGGAAACACCATATATTTT

j_call: TRBJ2-1
d_call: TRBD2
clone_size: .
v_call: TRBV4-3
cdr3_aa: CASSQEGGTAQQFF
cdr3_nt: TGCGCCAGCAGCCAAGAGGGGGGGACCGCTCAGCAGTTCTTC

j_call: TRBJ2-1
d_call: TRBD2
clone_size: .
v_call: TRBV7-2
cdr3_aa: CASSLVGGAGGRSDEQFF
cdr3_nt: TGTGCCAGCAGCTTAGTCGGTGGGGCGGGGGGGAGGTCCGATGAGCAGTTCTTC

j_call: TRBJ1-4
d_call: .
clone_size: .
v_call: TRBV5-1
cdr3_aa: CASSFADSINEKLFF
cdr3_nt: TGCGCCAGCAGCTTCGCCGACAGCATTAATGAAAAACTGTTTTTT

j_call: TRBJ2-7
d_call: TRBD1
clone_size: .
v_call: TRBV5-1
cdr3_aa: CASSSTGTGHEQYF
cdr3_nt: TGCGCCAGCAGCTCGACCGGGACAGGGCACGAGCAGTACTTC

j_call: TRBJ1-5
d_call: TRBD1
clone_size: .
v_call: TRBV19
cdr3_aa: CASSPLPDRFVQPQHF
cdr3_nt: TGTGCCAGTAGCCCTCTTCCGGACAGGTTTGTTCAGCCCCAGCATTTT

j_call: TRBJ1-5
d_call: .
clone_size: .
v_call: TRBV19
cdr3_aa: CASSMRSQPQHF
cdr3_nt: TGTGCCAGTAGTATGAGGAGCCAGCCCCAGCATTTT

j_call: TRBJ1-2
d_call: .
clone_size: .
v_call: TRBV2
cdr3_aa: CASKSGVANYGYTF
cdr3_nt: TGTGCCAGCAAATCAGGGGTGGCTAACTATGGCTACACCTTC

j_call: TRBJ1-1
d_call: .
clone_size: .
v_call: TRBV10-1
cdr3_aa: CATPGTPPDLVTEAFF
cdr3_nt: TGCGCCACTCCAGGGACACCCCCGGATTTGGTCACTGAAGCTTTCTTT

j_call: TRBJ2-5
d_call: .
clone_size: .
v_call: TRBV30
cdr3_aa: CAWSVLASLTQYF
cdr3_nt: TGTGCCTGGAGTGTACTGGCTAGCTTGACCCAGTACTTC

j_call: TRBJ2-1
d_call: .
clone_size: .
v_call: TRBV27
cdr3_aa: CASGFRLGREQFF
cdr3_nt: TGTGCCAGTGGTTTTCGCTTGGGGAGAGAACAGTTCTTC

j_call: TRBJ2-4
d_call: TRBD1
clone_size: .
v_call: TRBV28
cdr3_aa: CASSQQGIWIGNIQYF
cdr3_nt: TGTGCCAGCAGTCAACAGGGGATTTGGATCGGAAACATTCAGTACTTC

j_call: TRBJ2-7
d_call: .
clone_size: once
v_call: TRBV5-1
cdr3_aa: CASSLGLGQTYEQYF
cdr3_nt: TGCGCCAGCAGCTTGGGACTCGGACAGACCTACGAGCAGTACTTC

j_call: TRBJ2-7
d_call: TRBD1
clone_size: few
v_call: TRBV7-9
cdr3_aa: CASSMGQGAREQYF
cdr3_nt: TGTGCCAGCAGCATGGGACAGGGGGCTCGGGAGCAGTACTTC

j_call: TRBJ1-5
d_call: .
clone_size: once
v_call: TRBV5-6
cdr3_aa: CASSLAGAGNQPQHF
cdr3_nt: TGTGCCAGCAGCTTGGCAGGGGCAGGGAATCAGCCCCAGCATTTT

j_call: TRBJ1-2
d_call: .
clone_size: .
v_call: TRBV6-5
cdr3_aa: CASSSNRENPYGYTF
cdr3_nt: TGTGCCAGCAGTTCCAACAGGGAAAACCCTTATGGCTACACCTTC

j_call: TRBJ2-7
d_call: TRBD1
clone_size: .
v_call: TRBV6-5
cdr3_aa: CATKPAGTGLRGQYF
cdr3_nt: TGTGCCACAAAACCGGCCGGGACAGGCCTACGAGGGCAGTACTTC

j_call: TRBJ1-4
d_call: TRBD1
clone_size: once
v_call: TRBV11-2
cdr3_aa: CASSSPPTGATLEKLFF
cdr3_nt: TGTGCCAGCAGCTCACCTCCGACAGGGGCCACCCTTGAAAAACTGTTTTTT

j_call: TRBJ2-2
d_call: TRBD2
clone_size: .
v_call: TRBV7-9
cdr3_aa: CASSQGLAVNTGELFF
cdr3_nt: TGTGCCAGCAGCCAGGGACTAGCGGTGAACACCGGGGAGCTGTTTTTT

j_call: TRBJ1-5
d_call: TRBD1
clone_size: .
v_call: TRBV6-1
cdr3_aa: CASTYLTGENQPQHF
cdr3_nt: TGTGCCAGCACCTATCTGACAGGGGAAAATCAGCCCCAGCATTTT

j_call: TRBJ1-1
d_call: TRBD1
clone_size: .
v_call: TRBV5-1
cdr3_aa: CASSLFDRGQEAFF
cdr3_nt: TGCGCCAGCAGCTTGTTCGACAGGGGGCAGGAAGCTTTCTTT

j_call: TRBJ2-5
d_call: .
clone_size: few
v_call: TRBV29-1
cdr3_aa: CSAGYQETQYF
cdr3_nt: TGCAGCGCAGGGTACCAAGAGACCCAGTACTTC

j_call: TRBJ2-7
d_call: .
clone_size: .
v_call: TRBV19
cdr3_aa: CASSIVGGYEQYF
cdr3_nt: TGTGCCAGTAGTATAGTGGGGGGCTACGAGCAGTACTTC

j_call: TRBJ1-4
d_call: .
clone_size: .
v_call: TRBV2
cdr3_aa: CASRLQGGWDEKLFF
cdr3_nt: TGTGCCAGCAGACTACAGGGCGGATGGGATGAAAAACTGTTTTTT

j_call: TRBJ1-4
d_call: .
clone_size: .
v_call: TRBV5-6
cdr3_aa: CASSLGRGEKLFF
cdr3_nt: TGTGCCAGCAGCTTAGGCAGGGGTGAAAAACTGTTTTTT

j_call: TRBJ1-1
d_call: .
clone_size: .
v_call: TRBV10-2
cdr3_aa: CASSPQGNTEAFF
cdr3_nt: TGCGCCAGCAGTCCTCAGGGGAATACTGAAGCTTTCTTT

j_call: TRBJ2-7
d_call: .
clone_size: .
v_call: TRBV5-6
cdr3_aa: CASSLLGDYEQYF
cdr3_nt: TGTGCCAGCAGCCTATTAGGGGACTACGAGCAGTACTTC

j_call: TRBJ2-5
d_call: TRBD2
clone_size: .
v_call: TRBV11-2
cdr3_aa: CASSLRVGSGREETQYF
cdr3_nt: TGTGCCAGCAGCTTAAGGGTAGGGTCCGGGAGGGAAGAGACCCAGTACTTC

j_call: TRBJ2-3
d_call: .
clone_size: once
v_call: TRBV9
cdr3_aa: CASSARVNADTQYF
cdr3_nt: TGTGCCAGCAGCGCCAGGGTTAATGCAGATACGCAGTATTTT

j_call: TRBJ2-7
d_call: .
clone_size: .
v_call: TRBV9
cdr3_aa: CASSAHTGGTRNYEQYF
cdr3_nt: TGTGCCAGCAGCGCACATACTGGAGGGACGCGAAACTACGAGCAGTACTTC

j_call: TRBJ2-3
d_call: .
clone_size: .
v_call: TRBV7-9
cdr3_aa: CASSFPSGGISDTQYF
cdr3_nt: TGTGCCAGCAGCTTTCCCTCGGGCGGGATATCTGATACGCAGTATTTT

j_call: TRBJ2-1
d_call: .
clone_size: .
v_call: TRBV11-2
cdr3_aa: CASSLAIAGSLFYNEQFF
cdr3_nt: TGTGCCAGCAGCTTAGCCATAGCCGGGTCCCTCTTCTACAATGAGCAGTTCTTC

j_call: TRBJ1-4
d_call: .
clone_size: .
v_call: TRBV4-1
cdr3_aa: CASSQSTGPPNEKLFF
cdr3_nt: TGCGCCAGCAGCCAATCCACAGGGCCTCCTAATGAAAAACTGTTTTTT

j_call: TRBJ2-5
d_call: TRBD2
clone_size: .
v_call: TRBV10-3
cdr3_aa: CAISEGGAQYF
cdr3_nt: TGTGCCATCAGTGAGGGGGGGGCCCAGTACTTC

j_call: TRBJ2-1
d_call: TRBD2
clone_size: .
v_call: TRBV2
cdr3_aa: CASTAGTSGTYNEQFF
cdr3_nt: TGTGCCAGCACCGCCGGGACTAGCGGTACCTACAATGAGCAGTTCTTC

j_call: TRBJ2-5
d_call: TRBD1
clone_size: .
v_call: TRBV29-1
cdr3_aa: CSVTPGTGGFGETQYF
cdr3_nt: TGCAGCGTCACGCCCGGGACAGGGGGGTTCGGGGAGACCCAGTACTTC

j_call: TRBJ2-2
d_call: .
clone_size: few
v_call: TRBV30
cdr3_aa: CAWSAFSGANTGELFF
cdr3_nt: TGTGCCTGGAGCGCATTTAGCGGTGCGAACACCGGGGAGCTGTTTTTT

j_call: TRBJ1-3
d_call: .
clone_size: .
v_call: TRBV19
cdr3_aa: CASSINSGTGNTIYF
cdr3_nt: TGTGCCAGTAGTATAAACTCGGGGACAGGAAACACCATATATTTT

j_call: TRBJ1-1
d_call: .
clone_size: .
v_call: TRBV5-4
cdr3_aa: CASSQDPTGNTEAFF
cdr3_nt: TGTGCCAGCAGCCAGGACCCGACAGGGAACACTGAAGCTTTCTTT

j_call: TRBJ1-5
d_call: .
clone_size: .
v_call: TRBV27
cdr3_aa: CASKPLRPGSNQPQHF
cdr3_nt: TGTGCCAGTAAACCACTGCGGCCCGGGAGCAATCAGCCCCAGCATTTT

j_call: TRBJ2-1
d_call: .
clone_size: .
v_call: TRBV11-2
cdr3_aa: CASSLVGGRYATYNEQFF
cdr3_nt: TGTGCCAGCAGCTTAGTCGGAGGGAGGTATGCGACCTACAATGAGCAGTTCTTC

j_call: TRBJ2-1
d_call: .
clone_size: .
v_call: TRBV27
cdr3_aa: CASSPAKGAGSTRGNEQFF
cdr3_nt: TGTGCCAGCAGCCCCGCAAAGGGGGCCGGGTCGACTAGGGGCAATGAGCAGTTCTTC

j_call: TRBJ2-3
d_call: TRBD2
clone_size: .
v_call: TRBV4-3
cdr3_aa: CASSQDWGLAGPTQYF
cdr3_nt: TGCGCCAGCAGCCAAGATTGGGGACTAGCGGGACCAACGCAGTATTTT

j_call: TRBJ2-1
d_call: TRBD2
clone_size: .
v_call: TRBV18
cdr3_aa: CASSPQAGGRGEQFF
cdr3_nt: TGTGCCAGCTCACCACAGGCGGGAGGGCGCGGTGAGCAGTTCTTC

j_call: TRBJ2-7
d_call: TRBD2
clone_size: once
v_call: TRBV7-2
cdr3_aa: CASSLPTPSGGFDEQYF
cdr3_nt: TGTGCCAGCAGCTTACCCACTCCTAGCGGGGGGTTCGACGAGCAGTACTTC

j_call: TRBJ2-1
d_call: TRBD1
clone_size: .
v_call: TRBV5-1
cdr3_aa: CASSPGSLRTRQGYNEQFF
cdr3_nt: TGCGCCAGCAGCCCAGGATCTCTCCGCACGAGACAGGGCTACAATGAGCAGTTCTTC

j_call: TRBJ2-3
d_call: TRBD2
clone_size: few
v_call: TRBV5-1
cdr3_aa: CASSPSGLAGASDTQYF
cdr3_nt: TGCGCCAGCAGCCCCAGTGGACTAGCGGGAGCCTCAGATACGCAGTATTTT

j_call: TRBJ2-7
d_call: TRBD2
clone_size: .
v_call: TRBV14
cdr3_aa: CASSHTSGGSHEQYF
cdr3_nt: TGTGCCAGCAGCCATACCAGCGGGGGTTCCCACGAGCAGTACTTC

j_call: TRBJ2-3
d_call: .
clone_size: few
v_call: TRBV4-1
cdr3_aa: CASSQDLSQGGTDTQYF
cdr3_nt: TGCGCCAGCAGCCAAGATCTTAGCCAAGGTGGCACAGATACGCAGTATTTT

j_call: TRBJ2-5
d_call: TRBD1
clone_size: .
v_call: TRBV5-4
cdr3_aa: CASNQGQGGVETQYF
cdr3_nt: TGTGCCAGCAACCAAGGACAGGGGGGAGTCGAGACCCAGTACTTC

j_call: TRBJ2-3
d_call: .
clone_size: .
v_call: TRBV10-3
cdr3_aa: CAISVTPDTQYF
cdr3_nt: TGTGCCATCAGTGTGACTCCGGATACGCAGTATTTT

j_call: TRBJ1-1
d_call: .
clone_size: few
v_call: TRBV18
cdr3_aa: CASSLQGNTEAFF
cdr3_nt: TGTGCCAGCTCTTTACAGGGGAACACTGAAGCTTTCTTT

j_call: TRBJ1-2
d_call: TRBD1
clone_size: few
v_call: TRBV5-1
cdr3_aa: CASSFGQDVDYYTF
cdr3_nt: TGCGCCAGCAGCTTTGGACAGGATGTTGATTACTACACCTTC

j_call: TRBJ2-2
d_call: .
clone_size: many
v_call: TRBV19
cdr3_aa: CASSIRGFSNTGELFF
cdr3_nt: TGTGCCAGTAGTATTCGGGGATTTAGTAACACCGGGGAGCTGTTTTTT

j_call: TRBJ1-3
d_call: .
clone_size: few
v_call: TRBV4-2
cdr3_aa: CASSQNPGNVGNTIYF
cdr3_nt: TGTGCCAGCAGCCAAAACCCCGGTAACGTTGGAAACACCATATATTTT

j_call: TRBJ2-3
d_call: TRBD2
clone_size: .
v_call: TRBV7-8
cdr3_aa: CASSLGLAGPDTQYF
cdr3_nt: TGTGCCAGCAGCTTGGGACTAGCGGGACCCGATACGCAGTATTTT

j_call: TRBJ2-7
d_call: .
clone_size: .
v_call: TRBV28
cdr3_aa: CASKPGGVYEQYF
cdr3_nt: TGTGCCAGCAAACCGGGCGGGGTCTACGAGCAGTACTTC

j_call: TRBJ2-7
d_call: .
clone_size: .
v_call: TRBV11-3
cdr3_aa: CASSRSTGSDEQYF
cdr3_nt: TGTGCCAGCAGCCGTAGTACAGGGTCGGACGAGCAGTACTTC

j_call: TRBJ1-4
d_call: .
clone_size: .
v_call: TRBV5-1
cdr3_aa: CASRTGGVGEKLFF
cdr3_nt: TGCGCCAGCAGAACAGGAGGGGTGGGAGAAAAACTGTTTTTT

j_call: TRBJ1-6
d_call: TRBD1
clone_size: medium-sized
v_call: TRBV2
cdr3_aa: CASSQGANSPLHF
cdr3_nt: TGTGCCAGCTCGCAGGGGGCAAATTCACCCCTCCACTTT